The rows below give T cell receptor beta chains drawn from one sample of a study of spatial heterogeneity in lung cancer. TCRdb re-called the 5' RACE reads through MiXCR, storing one row per CDR3 protein. This table has some 50,000 distinct CDR3 sequences, approximately 7.6% appearing once. The sample consisted of PBMCs, taken at surgery. The receptors derive from a female donor with early-stage non-small cell lung cancer. The CDR3 runs from the conserved cysteine through the conserved F or W. D genes are given only for firm matches. Size tells how often a clone was seen (once, few, many) or the class of an expanded clone, and some rows leave it out.

. | . | TRBJ1-1 | TRBV5-5 | TGTGCCAGCACCTCGGGACATAAGAACACTGAAGCTTTCTTT | CASTSGHKNTEAFF
TRBD1 | many | TRBJ1-1 | TRBV12-3/TRBV12-4 | TGTGCCAGCAGTCCCGACACAGGGGAGAACACTGAAGCTTTCTTT | CASSPDTGENTEAFF
. | many | TRBJ2-1 | TRBV20-1 | TGCAGTGCCAGACCCGACTACAATGAGCAGTTCTTC | CSARPDYNEQFF
TRBD2 | . | TRBJ2-7 | TRBV5-1 | TGCGCCAGCAGCTTGGAACTAGCGTCGTACGAGCAGTACTTC | CASSLELASYEQYF
. | few | TRBJ1-5 | TRBV20-1 | TGCAGTGCTAGGTTGCGGGACCGCAGGGGGCCCCAGCATTTT | CSARLRDRRGPQHF
. | few | TRBJ2-7 | TRBV6-6 | TGTGCCAGCAGTTTCCGGGGGCAGGAGTACTTC | CASSFRGQEYF
. | many | TRBJ2-5 | TRBV23-1 | TGCGCCAGCAGTCACCCCAAGGTCTCGCCGGTGAAGACCCAGTACTTC | CASSHPKVSPVKTQYF
TRBD1 | many | TRBJ1-6 | TRBV6-1 | TGTGCCAGCAGTGAAGTATGGAACAGGGGAAATTCACCCCTCCACTTT | CASSEVWNRGNSPLHF
. | many | TRBJ2-3 | TRBV24-1 | TGTGCCACCAGTGTTGCAGGGGATGCGACAGATACGCAGTATTTT | CATSVAGDATDTQYF
. | few | TRBJ2-1 | TRBV30 | TGTGCCTGGAGTTATGGGGGGGCGGTGCCTGAGCAGTTCTTC | CAWSYGGAVPEQFF
. | . | TRBJ2-3 | TRBV7-3 | TGTGCCAGCAGCCCGATCGGGGGGCGAACAGATACGCAGTATTTT | CASSPIGGRTDTQYF
TRBD1 | . | TRBJ2-2 | TRBV11-3 | TGTGCCAGCAGCTCCCCAGGGGGCGCGTCCGGGGAGCTGTTTTTT | CASSSPGGASGELFF
TRBD2 | . | TRBJ2-5 | TRBV11-3 | TGTGCCAGCAGCTTTAGCGGGGAAGAGACCCAGTACTTC | CASSFSGEETQYF
. | . | TRBJ1-1 | TRBV5-1 | TGCGCCAGCAGCTTGGGACGACAGTTTGAAGCTTTCTTT | CASSLGRQFEAFF
. | few | TRBJ1-5 | TRBV6-1 | TGTGCCAGCAGTGAAGCAGGGCGGGGGACCCTAAATCAGCCCCAGCATTTT | CASSEAGRGTLNQPQHF
. | . | TRBJ1-2 | TRBV4-3 | TGCGCCAGCAGCCAAGATCAGGGGAGTTTTAACTATGGCTACACCTTC | CASSQDQGSFNYGYTF
. | many | TRBJ1-1 | TRBV14 | TGTGCCAGCAGCCCAGGGGCGCGGACTGAAGCTTTCTTT | CASSPGARTEAFF
TRBD2 | few | TRBJ2-3 | TRBV2 | TGTGCCGGGGCCGGGGGGGCGCCGGAAACAGATACGCAGTATTTT | CAGAGGAPETDTQYF
. | . | TRBJ2-7 | TRBV6-2/TRBV6-3 | TGTGGCAGTAGTTACTATGAAGAGCAGTACTTC | CGSSYYEEQYF
TRBD2 | few | TRBJ2-5 | TRBV20-1 | TGCAGTGCTAGAGATACTAGCGGGGGGCTGGGGACCCAGTACTTC | CSARDTSGGLGTQYF
TRBD2 | many | TRBJ2-7 | TRBV5-6 | TGTGCCAGCAGCTTCGGACTAGCGGGGTACGAGCAGTACTTC | CASSFGLAGYEQYF
TRBD1 | . | TRBJ2-7 | TRBV4-1 | TGCGCCAGCAGCCTATCCGTAGGGACAGGGACCTACGAGCAGTACTTC | CASSLSVGTGTYEQYF
. | many | TRBJ2-5 | TRBV30 | TGTGCCTGGAGTGTAGGGACCGGGCCGCAAGAGACCCAGTACTTC | CAWSVGTGPQETQYF
TRBD2 | few | TRBJ2-3 | TRBV7-9 | TGTGCCAGCAGCTTGGATAGCGGGGGCCCGGGAGATACGCAGTATTTT | CASSLDSGGPGDTQYF
TRBD1 | many | TRBJ2-1 | TRBV7-8 | TGTGCCAGCAGCAAAGGGACAGGGAATTACAATGAGCAGTTCTTC | CASSKGTGNYNEQFF
. | many | TRBJ1-2 | TRBV6-1 | TGTGCCAGCAAAGTGATTGGCTACACCTTC | CASKVIGYTF
. | . | TRBJ1-4 | TRBV7-2 | TGTGCCAGCAGCCCGCAACAGTCACATAATGAAAAACTGTTTTTT | CASSPQQSHNEKLFF
TRBD2 | . | TRBJ2-3 | TRBV12-3/TRBV12-4 | TGTGCCAGCAGTTCCGGGACTAGGCCTGCGGATACGCAGTATTTT | CASSSGTRPADTQYF
. | . | TRBJ2-2 | TRBV5-1 | TGCGCCAGCAATGGGGACCTCTCCGTCGCCGTTACCGGGGAGCTGTTTTTT | CASNGDLSVAVTGELFF
. | many | TRBJ1-2 | TRBV19 | TGTGCCAGCCAAGCGGAAGGACGAGGCTACACCTTC | CASQAEGRGYTF
TRBD1 | few | TRBJ1-4 | TRBV18 | TGTGCCAGCTCACCGATGGGACAGATTAATGAAAAACTGTTTTTT | CASSPMGQINEKLFF
. | few | TRBJ2-5 | TRBV19 | TGTGCCAGTAGTCGAGGGAGAGAGACCCAGTACTTC | CASSRGRETQYF